Each of the 19 T cell receptor beta chains below was sequenced from the same sample in a study of metastatic and nonmetastatic thyroid tumors. TCRdb re-called the PCR reads with MiXCR. The repertoire holds 50,000 to 70,000 clones, with less than 5% as singletons. All patients reached thyroid surgery having received no treatment beforehand. Sequenced material: blood. These receptors came from a female donor with papillary thyroid cancer or a benign thyroid nodule (not recorded which). Some clones in this sample may be carry-over from other donors' samples.

CDR3 nucleotides: TGTGCCAGCAGTGGGGCAGGGGTCACTGAAGCTTTCTTT. Protein product: CASSGAGVTEAFF. The chain uses TRBV2 and TRBJ1-1, with a possible D match to TRBD1 (6 bases). CDR3 length equals 13 residues. Per the germline V gene, CDR1 is SNHLY and CDR2 is FYNNEI. V lost 4 bases and J lost 4, with 10 bases in between.

This clone showed up many times. The chain uses TRBV7-2 and TRBJ2-7; possibly TRBD2 for D (5 bases). Germline V lookup: CDR1 SGHTA, CDR2 FQGNSA. Trimming removed 2 bases at V and 2 bases at J, with 10 bases between. This CDR3 is built from 14 residues. CDR3 nucleotide sequence: TGTGCCAGCAGCTTATCGAGGGAAACCTACGAGCAGTACTTC. Residues: CASSLSRETYEQYF.

This clone was found a few times. The chain employs TRBV10-3 and TRBJ2-5, with 11 bases aligning to TRBD2. The germline V gene encodes CDR1 ENHRY and CDR2 SYGVKD. This CDR3 comprises 16 residues. After removal of 0 bases from V and 3 bases from J, the junction contained 3 bases not matched to a gene. The CDR3 loop reads CAISESGLAGKETQYF. CDR3 coding DNA: TGTGCCATCAGTGAGTCAGGACTAGCGGGCAAAGAGACCCAGTACTTC.

This clone was detected many times. The J gene is TRBJ1-1, the V gene TRBV7-9; D not resolved. The V end lost 5 bases, the J end lost 0 bases, and 10 bases lay between the germline ends. The CDR3 is made up of 14 amino acids. Germline values: CDR1 SEHNR, CDR2 FQNEAQ (reference sequence). The CDR3 coding sequence is TGTGCCAGCAGCGGACGTGATATGAACACTGAAGCTTTCTTT. Its translation: CASSGRDMNTEAFF.

Only a few counts were recorded for this clone. CDR3 sequence (DNA): TGTGCCAGCCTCCAGGGGGCTAATGAGCAGTTCTTC. It translates to CASLQGANEQFF. This chain connects TRBV6-1 to TRBJ2-1, with 8 bases matching TRBD1. The CDR3 is made up of 12 amino acids. Germline loops: CDR1 MNHNS, CDR2 SASEGT. The V and J ends lost 8 bases and 7 bases, in that order; junction bases with no gene match: 4.

This clone was detected many times. Distinct nucleotide sequences in the sample also encode this CDR3. This chain connects TRBV15 to TRBJ1-5; TRBD1 is a possible D gene (5 bases). Germline V lookup: CDR1 LNHNV, CDR2 YYDKDF (reference sequence). The V end was cut by 3 bases, the J end by 4 bases, with 19 bases between. This CDR3 spans 17 amino acids. For the CDR3, the DNA is TGTGCCACCAGCAGGTCTTCGTTGACAGCCCAGAATCAGCCCCAGCATTTT. It specifies CATSRSSLTAQNQPQHF.

The sample holds many counts of this clone. The chain is built from TRBV5-6 and TRBJ1-3, with D hard to call. Trimming removed 6 bases from V and 4 bases from J, with 11 bases in between. Germline-derived CDR1 and CDR2 are SGHDT and YYEEEE. The CDR3 sequence is 13 residues long. The CDR3, as DNA: TGTGCCAGCACAATTCCTGGCGGAAACACCATATATTTT. It is translated as CASTIPGGNTIYF.

This clone was seen at least ten times. The CDR3: CSADLDLGTNTYGYTF. In nucleotides, the CDR3 is TGCAGTGCGGACCTAGACCTCGGGACAAACACCTATGGCTACACCTTC. V and J are TRBV20-1 and TRBJ1-2, with D possibly TRBD1 on 6 matching bases. The CDR3 loop spans 16 amino acids. V was clipped by 6 bases and J by 4 bases, with 24 bases between them. The germline gives CDR1 DFQATT, CDR2 SNEGSKA (reference sequence).

This clone has a count of ten or more. A much larger clonotype is one base distant, so this may be a read error. V is TRBV7-2 and J is TRBJ1-3; D is unresolved. Germline V CDR1 and CDR2: SGHTA, FQGNSA. The CDR3 sequence is 11 residues long. DNA of the CDR3: TGTGCCAGCAGCCGTTGGAACACCGTATATTTT. Its translation: CASSRWNTVYF. The full variable domain, with the rest looked up from reference TRBV7-2 and TRBJ1-3, is GAGVSQSPSNKVTEKGKDVELRCDPISGHTALYWYRQSLGQGLEFLIYFQGNSAPDKSGLPSDRFSAERTGGSVSTLTIQRTQQEDSAVYLCASSRWNTVYFGEGSWLTVV.

This clone appeared a few times. This could be a read error, since a much larger clone is one nucleotide away. The gene calls are TRBV5-4 and TRBJ1-2; possibly TRBD1 for D (6 bases). Germline-derived CDR1 and CDR2 are SGHNT and YYREEE (reference sequence). V was pared by 4 bases and J by 0 bases, with 13 bases between. This CDR3 region has 15 residues. The CDR3 sequence is CASSTTQGANYGYTF. Written as DNA, the CDR3 is TGTGCCAGCAGCACCACACAGGGAGCTAACTATGGCTACACCTTC.

The chain joins TRBV20-1 to TRBJ1-2; D is uncertain. V was shortened by 6 bases and J by 8 bases, with 22 bases between the two germline ends. CDR1 and CDR2 (germline): DFQATT, SNEGSKA (reference sequence). The length of the CDR3 is 14 residues. CDR3 coding DNA: TGCAGTGCCTCCCTCCTGACGATATGCATCGGCTACACCTTC. This translates into CSASLLTICIGYTF.

V gene TRBV28 combines with J gene TRBJ1-2; D is uncertain. There are 13 residues in the CDR3. The germline V and J ends were trimmed by 2 bases and 4 bases, with 8 bases remaining between them. Per germline, CDR1 MDHEN and CDR2 SYDVKM. CDR3 sequence: CASSLEGSYGYTF. In DNA, the CDR3 is TGTGCCAGCAGTTTAGAAGGGAGCTATGGCTACACCTTC.

This clone came up many times. A much larger clone lies a single base off, so this may be a read error. The sample holds other DNA sequences that translate to the same CDR3. J is TRBJ1-1 and V is TRBV28; D possibly corresponds to TRBD1 (6 bases). This CDR3 contains 16 residues. V was pared by 3 bases and J by 5 bases, with 19 bases between. CDR1 and CDR2 (germline): MDHEN, SYDVKM. The CDR3 nucleotides read TGTGCCAGCAGTTTTCGCCCCGGACAGCAGAATACTGAAGCTTTCTTT. Its protein is CASSFRPGQQNTEAFF.

This clone was detected ten times or more. V gene TRBV28 combines with J gene TRBJ1-1; D is undetermined. Germline assignment: CDR1 MDHEN and CDR2 SYDVKM. The CDR3 contains 14 residues. V dropped 7 bases and J dropped 1 base, with 13 bases sitting between them. This chain's CDR3 is CASKNPQRNTEAFF. CDR3 nucleotide sequence: TGTGCCAGCAAAAACCCCCAGAGGAACACTGAAGCTTTCTTT.

This clone occurred a few times. The V and J genes are TRBV5-1 and TRBJ2-3; the D gene is possibly TRBD2 (5 bases). Trimming removed 3 bases from V and 10 bases from J, with 21 bases in between. CDR1 SGHRS and CDR2 YFSETQ come from the germline V gene. The CDR3 has 15 amino acids. This CDR3 is CASSYLAGLSGAQYF. In nucleotides, the CDR3 is TGCGCCAGCAGCTACCTGGCGGGCCTATCAGGTGCGCAGTATTTT.

To note about this clone: A read error may account for a junction end that differs from germline. The CDR3 region has the DNA TGTGCCGGCAGCTTCCAAGCGGGACCCCGGTGGGAGCAGTACTTC. The encoded protein is CAGSFQAGPRWEQYF. The V call is TRBV7-3, the J call TRBJ2-7; 7 positions match TRBD2. The CDR3 contains 15 residues. From germline, CDR1 is SGHTA and CDR2 FQGTGA.

A note on this clone: The junction shows a germline mismatch at one end, possibly a read error. The genes are TRBV6-1 and TRBJ2-2; perhaps D is TRBD1 or TRBD2 (5 bases each). Germline V CDR1 and CDR2: MNHNS, SASEGT. There are 14 residues in the CDR3. CDR3 protein: CASRGDSSTGELFF. The CDR3, as DNA: TGTGCCAGCAGGGGCGACAGTAGCACCGGGGAGCTTTTTTTT.

This clone was detected only a few times. A much larger clone is a single base away; this may be a read error. The rearrangement links TRBV4-1 to TRBJ1-1; 9 bases line up with TRBD1. CDR3 size: 15 residues. The germline V gene has CDR1 MGHRA and CDR2 YSYEKL. The DNA of the CDR3 is TGCGCCAGCAGCCAAGACGGGACAGGGAACACTGAAGCTTCCTTT. This codes for CASSQDGTGNTEASF.

The J gene is TRBJ2-7, the V gene TRBV9; 7 bases agree with TRBD2. CDR3 length equals 15 residues. Germline V lookup: CDR1 SGDLS, CDR2 YYNGEE. Germline trimming cut 4 bases from V and 0 bases from J; bases unmatched to any gene: 7. The CDR3 DNA sequence: TGTGCCAGCAGCCTCAGCGGGAAGAGCTCCTACGAGCAGTACTTC. Its translation: CASSLSGKSSYEQYF.